This TCR beta chain originates from a study of T cell responses to AZD1222 COVID-19 vaccine. Germline-derived CDR1 and CDR2 are SGHRS and YFSETQ. Trimming shortened V by 3 bases and J by 3 bases, and 12 bases separated the two germline ends. This CDR3 spans 15 amino acids. Points from the study as a whole: Seropositive status at baseline applied to only 6 or 7 AZD1222 recipients. Females outnumbered males among donors, who were mostly white British; clonal diversity was possibly underestimated.

Turning to this clone: Its antigen is undetermined.

TCRdb's table, derived via immunoSEQ multiplex PCR, lists solely in-frame clones and lacks some. Of roughly 120,000 clones in the sample, about 91% were seen once. Samples with a second dose at about 4 or about 12 weeks were pooled together. Sequenced here: peripheral blood, sampled 28 days after the second AZD1222 dose. This sequence was found in an adult who received the AZD1222 COVID-19 vaccine. J is TRBJ2-2 and V is TRBV5-1, with D possibly being TRBD2 (6 bases). CDR3: CASSSEGLYTGELFF. In nucleotides, the CDR3 is TGCGCCAGCAGCTCCGAGGGACTTTACACCGGGGAGCTGTTTTTT.